This T cell receptor (beta chain) was captured by sequencing in a study of cytomegalovirus exposure and HLA in healthy donors. Deletions cut 5 bases from V and 0 bases from J, with 9 bases between. CDR3 length: 14 residues. The germline gives CDR1 WNHNN, CDR2 SYGVQD (reference sequence). The primer mix had 60 Vbeta and 13 Jbeta primers. Method: immunoSEQ multiplex PCR; TCRdb's copy keeps in-frame clones and lacks some. The table has 65,000 to 70,000 clones, about 80% seen once. As for this clone: The antigen remains undetermined.

Study outcomes and limitations: Later analysis demonstrated an association between a missense DCLRE1C variant and TCR beta V- and J-gene trimming. A later analysis showed TCR association rates differing by HLA locus, peaking at DRB1 and lowest at HLA-C. The study reported that TCR beta sequences accurately predicted HLA-A and HLA-B alleles in most subjects.

The TCR comes from a man over 45 in good health and CMV-seronegative. The V and J genes are TRBV10-1 and TRBJ2-3; tentative D call: TRBD2 (5 bases). Sequencing was performed on PBMCs. In DNA, the CDR3 is TGCGCCAGCAGTCGGGATATGAGCACAGATACGCAGTATTTT. It translates to CASSRDMSTDTQYF.